The subject of this entry is one T cell receptor (beta chain). Its antigen is not identified. CDR3 length: 15 amino acids. Germline loops: CDR1 SQVTM, CDR2 ANQGSEA. The V and J ends lost 2 bases and 3 bases respectively, with 13 bases between them. For naive CD8 T cells, sorting used the CD8+CD4-CCR7+CD45RA+ phenotype. The record originates from a study of molecular identifiers for immune sequencing clone quantification. Broader study findings: A shared barcode on identical TCR molecules could lead to underestimated sizes for highly expanded clones. One cell's worth of spiked Jurkat TCR RNA was reportedly detectable among roughly 1 million naive cells.

The authors built bulk TCR libraries by previously described methods with listed TCR primers. TCRdb itself ran the PCR reads through MiXCR, one entry per CDR3 protein. The sample has roughly 24,000 distinct CDR3 sequences, 17% seen once. This chain uses TRBV29-1 with TRBJ2-2; D call uncertain. The TCR comes from a human donor in good health. Some libraries in this study had Jurkat cell RNA spiked in. Specimen: naive CD8+ T cells from blood, with Jurkat cell RNA spiked in. Subset here: FACS-sorted CD8+CD4-CCR7+CD45RA+ naive T cells. The CDR3 sequence is CSVELDYGYTGELFF. CDR3 coding DNA: TGCAGCGTTGAACTCGATTATGGGTACACCGGGGAGCTGTTTTTT.